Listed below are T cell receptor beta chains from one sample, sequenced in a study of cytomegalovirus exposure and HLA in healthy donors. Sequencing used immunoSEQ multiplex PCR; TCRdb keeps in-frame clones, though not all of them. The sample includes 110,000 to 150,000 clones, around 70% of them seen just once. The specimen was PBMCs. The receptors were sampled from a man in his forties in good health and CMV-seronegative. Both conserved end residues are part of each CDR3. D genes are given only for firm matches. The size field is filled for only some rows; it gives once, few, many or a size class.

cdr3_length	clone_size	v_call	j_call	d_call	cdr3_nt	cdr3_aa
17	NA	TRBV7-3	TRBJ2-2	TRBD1	TGTGCCAGCAGCTTTGGGACAGGGGAACCTGGGACCGGGGAGCTGTTTTTT	CASSFGTGEPGTGELFF
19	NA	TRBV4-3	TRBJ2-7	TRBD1	TGCGCCAGCAGCCAAGATTTTTTCCTCGGGACAGGGGGCTCCTACGAGCAGTACTTC	CASSQDFFLGTGGSYEQYF
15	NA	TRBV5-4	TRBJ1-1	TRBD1	TGTGCCAGCAGCACCCGGACAGGGCCGAACACTGAAGCTTTCTTT	CASSTRTGPNTEAFF
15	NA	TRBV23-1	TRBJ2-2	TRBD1	TGCGCCAGCACGAAGGGACAGGGAGGGACCGGGGAGCTGTTTTTT	CASTKGQGGTGELFF
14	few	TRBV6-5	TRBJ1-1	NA	TGTGCCAGCAGTTTGGGGGGTCGGTGGACTGAAGCTTTCTTT	CASSLGGRWTEAFF
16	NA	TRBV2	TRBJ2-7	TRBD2	TGTGCCAGCAGCAAGGGACTAGCGGGGGGCCAACTCGAGCAGTACTTC	CASSKGLAGGQLEQYF
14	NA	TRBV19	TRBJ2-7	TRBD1	TGTGCCAGTGGAGACAGGGGTGCCTTCGACGAGCAGTACTTC	CASGDRGAFDEQYF
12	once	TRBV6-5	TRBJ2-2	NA	TGTGCCAGCATGGGGGGAACCGGGGAGCTGTTTTTT	CASMGGTGELFF
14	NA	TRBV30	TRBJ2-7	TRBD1	TGTGCCTGGAGGCTGGGACAGGGGACTTACGAGCAGTACTTC	CAWRLGQGTYEQYF
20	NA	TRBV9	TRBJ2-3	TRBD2	TGTGCCAGCAGCCCAAAAGAAGGTTGGCGGGAGGGCCGAGTGACAGATACGCAGTATTTT	CASSPKEGWREGRVTDTQYF
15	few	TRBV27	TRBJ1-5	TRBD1	TGTGCCAGCAGTTTCAGGGGGTCTAGCAATCAGCCCCAGCATTTT	CASSFRGSSNQPQHF
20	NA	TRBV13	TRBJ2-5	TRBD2	TGTGCCAGCAGTAACAGAGGACTAGCGGGAGGGTATTGTCGGCGAGAGACCCAGTACTTC	CASSNRGLAGGYCRRETQYF
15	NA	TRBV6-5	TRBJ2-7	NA	TGTGCCAGCAGGTTACAGGGTCCGGCTTCGGGCGAGCAGTACTTC	CASRLQGPASGEQYF
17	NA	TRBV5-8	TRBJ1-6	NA	TGTGCCAGCAGCCAGGACAGTGCTAGCTCCTATAATTCACCCCTCCACTTT	CASSQDSASSYNSPLHF
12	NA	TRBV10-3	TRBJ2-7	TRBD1	TGTGCCATCAGTGAGTCCGGACAGGGACAGTACTTC	CAISESGQGQYF
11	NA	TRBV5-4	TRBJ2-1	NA	TGTGCCAGCAGCGGGGAGGTTGAGCAGTTCTTC	CASSGEVEQFF
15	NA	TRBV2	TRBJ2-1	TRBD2	TGTGCCAGCAGCGGGACTAGCGGGAGCTACAATGAGCAGTTCTTC	CASSGTSGSYNEQFF